This T cell receptor (beta chain) was found in a study of control samples from healthy donors and cancer patients. The CDR3 runs 13 residues. V was pared by 6 bases and J by 9 bases, with 12 bases between. Only in-frame clones appear in the TCRdb table, and some are missing; sequencing was by immunoSEQ multiplex PCR. Of 90,000 to 150,000 clones listed, about 87% are singletons. This chain joins TRBV12-3 or TRBV12-4 and TRBJ1-6, with D hard to call. Material for sequencing was blood. The clonotype was recovered from a man aged 40-49 years in good health. DNA for the CDR3: TGTGCCAGCAGACAAAACGGCGGTTCACCCCTCCACTTT. Translated, it gives CASRQNGGSPLHF.